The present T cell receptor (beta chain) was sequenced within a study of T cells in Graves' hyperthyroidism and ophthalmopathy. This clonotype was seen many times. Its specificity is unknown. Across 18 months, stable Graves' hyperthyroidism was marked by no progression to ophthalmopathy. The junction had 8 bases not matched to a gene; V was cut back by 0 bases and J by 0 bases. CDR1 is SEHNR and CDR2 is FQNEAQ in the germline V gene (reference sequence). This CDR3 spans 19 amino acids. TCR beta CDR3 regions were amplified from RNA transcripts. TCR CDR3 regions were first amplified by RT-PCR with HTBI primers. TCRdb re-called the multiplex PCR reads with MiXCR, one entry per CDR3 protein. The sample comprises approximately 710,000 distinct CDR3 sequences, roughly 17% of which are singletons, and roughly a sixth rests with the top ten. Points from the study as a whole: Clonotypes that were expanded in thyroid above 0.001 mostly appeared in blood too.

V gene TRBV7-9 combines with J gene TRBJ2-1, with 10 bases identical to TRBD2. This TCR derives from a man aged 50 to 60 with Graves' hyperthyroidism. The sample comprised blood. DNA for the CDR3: TGTGCCAGCAGCTTAGCTGGACTAGCGGAGTGGAGCTCCTACAATGAGCAGTTCTTC. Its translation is CASSLAGLAEWSSYNEQFF.